This passage covers 21 T cell receptor beta chains from one sample sequenced in a study of cytomegalovirus exposure and HLA in healthy donors. PCR amplification relied on 60 Vbeta primers (plus 13 Jbeta primers). TCRdb's copy holds only in-frame clones and misses some; the assay was immunoSEQ multiplex PCR. The sample has about 190,000 clones, more than 70% seen once. Sequenced material: PBMCs. These receptors all stem from a man aged 25 to 40 in good health and CMV-seropositive.

The chain couples TRBV6-4 to TRBJ2-2; tentative D call: TRBD1 (5 bases). The CDR3 runs 14 residues. Germline values: CDR1 MRHNA, CDR2 SNTAGT. The V gene lost 0 bases and the J gene lost 6 bases, with 8 bases spanning the gap. The CDR3, as DNA: TGTGCCAGCAGTGACTCCTTCAGGGCCGGGGAGCTGTTTTTT. Amino acid sequence: CASSDSFRAGELFF.

The gene calls are TRBV10-3 and TRBJ2-2; 7 nucleotides match TRBD1. The CDR3 consists of 13 residues. Trimming cost V 8 bases and J 6 bases; bases outside gene matches: 6. Germline CDR1 reads ENHRY; CDR2 reads SYGVKD. CDR3 bases: TGTGCCATCGGACAGGTTTTACCCGGGGAGCTGTTTTTT. This gives the protein CAIGQVLPGELFF.

This chain links TRBV7-2 with TRBJ2-1, with 7 bases lining up with TRBD2. Per the germline V gene, CDR1 is SGHTA and CDR2 is FQGNSA. The CDR3 is 13 residues long. J was trimmed by 8 bases and V by 6 bases; bases with no gene match: 7. CDR3 residues: CASSRIGRDEQFF. In nucleotides, the CDR3 is TGTGCCAGCAGTCGCATAGGGAGGGATGAGCAGTTCTTC.

A word on this clone: The same CDR3 arises from other DNA sequences in this sample as well. The CDR3 DNA sequence: TGTGCCAGCTCACCACCGCTACAGATGAACACTGAAGCTTTCTTT. It yields the protein CASSPPLQMNTEAFF. The V call is TRBV18, the J call TRBJ1-1, with unresolved D. Germline V gives CDR1 KGHSH, CDR2 LQKENI. This CDR3 is built from 15 residues. V lost 0 bases, J lost 0 bases, and 8 bases lay in between.

The J gene is TRBJ2-7, the V gene TRBV10-3, with D possibly TRBD2 on 5 matching bases. Germline V gene data show CDR1 as ENHRY and CDR2 as SYGVKD. Trimming cost V 0 bases and J 4 bases, with 10 bases left between them. The CDR3 runs to 14 residues. The CDR3 here is CAISESSGGYEQYF. CDR3 bases: TGTGCCATCAGTGAGTCGTCAGGAGGTTACGAGCAGTACTTC.

V and J are TRBV5-4 and TRBJ2-5; 10 bases are shared with TRBD2. V gave up 3 bases and J gave up 5 bases; unmatched junction bases: 7. The germline CDR1 and CDR2 sequences are SGHNT and YYREEE (reference sequence). The CDR3 is made up of 15 amino acids. CDR3 region: CASSSGLATGETQYF. The CDR3 nucleotides read TGTGCCAGCAGCTCGGGACTAGCGACGGGGGAGACCCAGTACTTC.

The chain carries TRBV7-2 and TRBJ2-7, with D hard to call. The CDR3 runs to 11 residues. Trimming took 1 base from V and 6 from J, leaving 4 bases between them. Germline V gene data show CDR1 as SGHTA and CDR2 as FQGNSA. The CDR3 nucleotides are TGTGCCAGCAGCTTAGTCGGCGAGCAGTACTTC. It translates to CASSLVGEQYF.

The chain carries TRBV29-1 and TRBJ1-3; D uncertain. This CDR3 comprises 11 residues. Germline loops: CDR1 SQVTM, CDR2 ANQGSEA. V was cut by 4 bases and J by 6 bases, with 7 bases left in between. The CDR3 DNA reads as TGCAGCGTTGTACTCGAAAACACCATATATTTT. Translating it yields CSVVLENTIYF.

This clone was recorded a few times. The genes are TRBV5-1 and TRBJ1-2; 9 bases map to TRBD1. This CDR3 is built from 14 residues. From germline, CDR1 is SGHRS and CDR2 YFSETQ. With 3 bases clipped from V and 6 bases from J, the junction kept 6 bases outside the gene matches. The DNA of the CDR3 is TGCGCCAGCAGCTCCCAACAGGGGGCAGATGGCTACACCTTC. Translated: CASSSQQGADGYTF.

This chain connects TRBV7-8 to TRBJ1-1; the D is unclear. Germline CDR1 and CDR2: SGHVS and FQNEAQ. The CDR3 has 14 amino acids. V gave up 5 bases and J gave up 7 bases, with 17 bases separating them. CDR3 amino acids: CASSPRRGENEAFF. In DNA form, the CDR3 reads TGTGCCAGCAGCCCTAGACGGGGAGAGAATGAAGCTTTCTTT.

V and J are TRBV27 and TRBJ2-1; TRBD2 is a possible D gene (5 bases). Germline lookup yields CDR1 MNHEY and CDR2 SMNVEV (reference sequence). V lost 2 bases and J 3 bases, leaving 14 bases between the germline ends. This CDR3 comprises 16 residues. The CDR3 DNA reads TGTGCCAGCAGTTTAAGAGGTCTAGCTAGCTACAATGAGCAGTTCTTC. It codes for CASSLRGLASYNEQFF.

The chain combines TRBV5-1 with TRBJ2-7; a weak D match, TRBD2 (6 bases). The CDR3 totals 16 residues. Trimming cost V 4 bases and J 5 bases, with 22 bases left between them. Looked up from germline, CDR1 is SGHRS and CDR2 is YFSETQ. The CDR3 DNA follows: TGCGCCAGCAGCACTACATCGGGACTTTCAAAGAACGAGCAGTACTTC. This gives the protein CASSTTSGLSKNEQYF.

V usage is TRBV11-2 and J usage is TRBJ2-7; no clear D gene. The CDR3 is 13 amino acids. Germline V CDR1 and CDR2: SGHAT, FQNNGV. Trimming pared 1 base from V and 5 bases from J, leaving 9 bases between. This CDR3 is CASSLVQSDEQYF. The CDR3 DNA is TGTGCCAGCAGCTTAGTTCAGTCAGACGAGCAGTACTTC.

This clone was recorded a few times. The rearrangement joins TRBV4-3 to TRBJ1-3; D call uncertain. Germline CDR1 reads LGHNA; CDR2 reads YSLEER. The CDR3 consists of 14 residues. V lost 0 bases and J 7 bases, leaving 10 bases between the germline ends. For the CDR3, the DNA is TGCGCCAGCAGCCAAGATCTATTTGGTAACACCATATATTTT. It yields the protein CASSQDLFGNTIYF.

CDR3 amino acids: CASAKGFSTDTQYF. CDR3 DNA sequence: TGTGCCAGCGCTAAGGGGTTTAGCACAGATACGCAGTATTTT. V and J are TRBV28 and TRBJ2-3, with a tentative D call TRBD1 (5 bases). The CDR3 totals 14 residues. Trimming left V 8 bases short and J 0 bases short, with 12 bases between. Germline V gives CDR1 MDHEN, CDR2 SYDVKM.

Points on this clone: Germline is not matched at one junction end, which may reflect a read error. V gene TRBV7-7 combines with J gene TRBJ2-3; possible D gene TRBD2, 6 bases. The CDR3 runs 15 residues. Germline V gene data show CDR1 as SSHAT and CDR2 as FNYEAQ (reference sequence). CDR3 nucleotides: TGTGCTAGCAGCCAGGGACTTACGCGCACAGATACGCAGTATTTT. Amino acids: CASSQGLTRTDTQYF.

The chain couples TRBV6-1 to TRBJ1-4, with a possible D match to TRBD1 (6 bases). Germline CDR1 is MNHNS and CDR2 is SASEGT. V lost 4 bases to trimming and J lost 8 bases, with 14 bases between them. CDR3 size: 14 residues. The CDR3 loop reads CASSGRTAGEKLFF. The CDR3 nucleotides read TGTGCCAGCAGTGGTCGGACAGCAGGGGAAAAACTGTTTTTT.

The chain recombines TRBV29-1 with TRBJ2-5, with D tentatively TRBD1 (6 bases). This CDR3 has 14 residues. Germline V gene data show CDR1 as SQVTM and CDR2 as ANQGSEA. V dropped 8 bases and J dropped 2 bases, with 18 bases sitting between them. Here the CDR3 reads CSHSASRGQETQYF. The DNA for the CDR3 is TGCAGCCATTCGGCGTCCAGGGGTCAAGAGACCCAGTACTTC.

The CDR3 nucleotides are TGTGCCAGTAGTGGACGGAGCTCGGGGGAGCAGTACTTC. It codes for CASSGRSSGEQYF. The chain has TRBV19 and TRBJ2-7; D is perhaps TRBD2 (5 bases). The CDR3 is 13 amino acids. Trimming pared 5 bases from V and 7 bases from J, leaving 15 bases between. From germline, CDR1 is LNHDA and CDR2 SQIVND (reference sequence). The variable domain in full, with the rest retrieved from reference TRBV19 and TRBJ2-7, is DGGITQSPKYLFRKEGQNVTLSCEQNLNHDAMYWYRQDPGQGLRLIYYSQIVNDFQKGDIAEGYSVSREKKESFPLTVTSAQKNPTAFYLCASSGRSSGEQYFGPGTRLTVT.

J is TRBJ1-4 and V is TRBV2; no definite D call. Trimming pared 5 bases from V and 0 bases from J, leaving 7 bases between. Germline V lookup: CDR1 SNHLY, CDR2 FYNNEI. This CDR3 is built from 14 residues. CDR3: CASSSGTTNEKLFF. DNA of the CDR3: TGTGCCAGCAGTTCCGGGACAACTAATGAAAAACTGTTTTTT. The complete variable domain, with remaining parts taken from reference TRBV2 and TRBJ1-4, reads EPEVTQTPSHQVTQMGQEVILRCVPISNHLYFYWYRQILGQKVEFLVSFYNNEISEKSEIFDDQFSVERPDGSNFTLKIRSTKLEDSAMYFCASSSGTTNEKLFFGSGTQLSVL.

The rearrangement links TRBV7-9 to TRBJ2-7; 8 nucleotides match TRBD1. The CDR3 has 18 residues. The V segment lost 5 bases and the J segment 1 base; nucleotides outside the gene matches: 16. CDR1 and CDR2 from the germline V gene are SEHNR and FQNEAQ (reference sequence). This CDR3 is CASSPGVLRGQVSYEQYF. DNA of the CDR3: TGTGCCAGCAGCCCGGGGGTCCTAAGGGGACAGGTTTCCTACGAGCAGTACTTC.